Listed below are T cell receptor beta chains from one sample, sequenced in a study of T cell responses to AZD1222 COVID-19 vaccine. Method: immunoSEQ multiplex PCR; TCRdb's copy keeps in-frame clones and lacks some. The sample records around 120,000 clones, 90% to 95% being singletons. The sample in question was peripheral blood, obtained on day 0 of AZD1222 vaccination. The receptors were gathered from an adult in good health. The CDR3 runs from the conserved cysteine through the conserved F or W. A D gene is named only where the DNA matches it firmly.

TRBV3-1/TRBV3-2	TRBJ2-5	TRBD1	15	TGTGCCAGCAGCCAAAGCCCAACAGGGGGTGAGACCCAGTACTTC	CASSQSPTGGETQYF
TRBV3-1/TRBV3-2	TRBJ2-1	TRBD2	18	TGTGCCAGCAGCCAAGAGTTCCGGCTAGCGGAGAATCGTCCTGAGCAGTTCTTC	CASSQEFRLAENRPEQFF
TRBV19	TRBJ2-1	.	12	TGTGCCAGTAGGGCCGAGAAGAATGAGCAGTTCTTC	CASRAEKNEQFF
TRBV28	TRBJ1-3	.	12	TGTGCCAGCAGCCTGCCTGGAAACACCATATATTTT	CASSLPGNTIYF
TRBV29-1	TRBJ2-5	.	13	TGCAGCGTTGAGGGGCAGGAACGGGAGACCCAGTACTTC	CSVEGQERETQYF
TRBV3-1/TRBV3-2	TRBJ2-3	.	16	TGTGCCAGCAGCAGGGCCGGACCCCCCCCGACAGATACGCAGTATTTT	CASSRAGPPPTDTQYF
TRBV11-2	TRBJ2-5	.	13	TGTGCCAGCAGCTTAGATCTTGGGGAGACCCAGTACTTC	CASSLDLGETQYF
TRBV29-1	TRBJ1-5	.	13	TGCAGCGTTGAAGCAGGTCACGATCAGCCCCAGCATTTT	CSVEAGHDQPQHF
TRBV27	TRBJ2-3	TRBD2	16	TGTGCCAGCAGTTTCCTGACTAGCGGGACCCCAGATACGCAGTATTTT	CASSFLTSGTPDTQYF
TRBV28	TRBJ1-2	.	14	TGTGCCAGCAGTTCGCAGGATTACCTTGATGGCTACACCTTC	CASSSQDYLDGYTF